The 32 T cell receptor beta chains given below trace back to one sample, sequenced in a study of immune cell composition in non-small cell lung cancer. Sequencing used immunoSEQ multiplex PCR; TCRdb keeps in-frame clones, though not all of them. In the table there are several thousand clones, around 64% of which are singletons. Normal lung was taken at the farthest possible site, at least 3 cm from tumour. These data were also reused for a study on CD4 T cells in lung cancer.

What was sequenced was non-adjacent lung tissue. The receptors shown here come from a human donor with non-small cell lung cancer.

The chain couples TRBV10-2 to TRBJ2-3; 12 bases map to TRBD1. Germline-derived CDR1 and CDR2 are WSHSY and SAAADI. The ends lost 6 bases at V and 6 bases at J; junction bases unmatched: 7. The CDR3 loop spans 15 amino acids. The CDR3 sequence: CASRGQGAFGDTQYF. The CDR3 DNA sequence: TGCGCCAGCAGGGGACAGGGGGCTTTCGGCGATACGCAGTATTTT.

The chain combines TRBV7-6 with TRBJ2-1; D remains unclear. Trimming took off 4 bases at V and 6 bases at J, with 7 bases between the two ends. The germline CDR1 and CDR2 sequences are SGHVS and FNYEAQ. This CDR3 contains 12 residues. CDR3 bases: TGTGCCAGCAGCTCGAGCTTCAATGAGCAGTTCTTC. Translated: CASSSSFNEQFF.

This sequence joins TRBV6-4 and TRBJ2-3, with 9 positions matching TRBD1. The CDR3 loop spans 14 amino acids. V was pared by 4 bases and J by 1 base, with 0 bases of the junction left unmatched. The germline CDR1 and CDR2 sequences are MRHNA and SNTAGT. The CDR3 protein is CASSGTGGTDTQYF. The CDR3 DNA follows: TGTGCCAGCAGTGGGACAGGGGGCACAGATACGCAGTATTTT.

This clone has just one count. This chain connects TRBV6-1 to TRBJ2-2; D is possibly TRBD2 (5 bases). CDR3 size: 14 residues. Germline V gene lookup returns CDR1 MNHNS and CDR2 SASEGT. Trimming took off 7 bases at V and 2 bases at J, with 11 bases between the two ends. The CDR3 DNA reads TGTGCCAGCAAAGGAGGCTACAACACCGGGGAGCTGTTTTTT. Amino acid sequence: CASKGGYNTGELFF.

J is TRBJ2-4 and V is TRBV2, with TRBD2 matching over 7 bases. The CDR3 loop spans 13 amino acids. The germline gives CDR1 SNHLY, CDR2 FYNNEI. The junction had 3 bases not matched to a gene; V was cut back by 6 bases and J by 4 bases. For the CDR3, the DNA is TGTGCCAGCAGGCAGCGGGAAAAAAACATTCAGTACTTC. Translating it yields CASRQREKNIQYF.

The chain uses TRBV5-1 and TRBJ2-1; D is possibly TRBD2 (6 bases). There are 14 residues in the CDR3. Germline values: CDR1 SGHRS, CDR2 YFSETQ. With 1 base removed from V and 8 bases from J, the gap between germline ends came to 13 bases. The CDR3 spells CASSLRLARDEQFF. CDR3 nucleotide sequence: TGCGCCAGCAGCTTGAGGCTAGCGAGGGATGAGCAGTTCTTC. The variable domain in full, with the rest retrieved from reference TRBV5-1 and TRBJ2-1, is KAGVTQTPRYLIKTRGQQVTLSCSPISGHRSVSWYQQTPGQGLQFLFEYFSETQRNKGNFPGRFSGRQFSNSRSEMNVSTLELGDSALYLCASSLRLARDEQFFGPGTRLTVL.

This clone was seen only once. This rearrangement joins TRBV9 to TRBJ1-4; 8 nucleotides line up with TRBD1. This CDR3 has 14 amino acids. V was clipped by 5 bases and J by 10 bases; unmatched bases: 10. The germline gives CDR1 SGDLS, CDR2 YYNGEE. The CDR3 reads CASRATGGYGKLFF. DNA for the CDR3: TGTGCCAGCAGAGCAACAGGGGGTTATGGAAAACTGTTTTTT.

The V gene is TRBV6-5, the J gene TRBJ2-1; D may be TRBD2 (5 bases). This CDR3 has 16 amino acids. Germline V gene lookup returns CDR1 MNHEY and CDR2 SVGAGI. Deletions cut 0 bases from V and 10 bases from J, with 19 bases between. The CDR3 protein is CASSYSEGRPSGEQFF. For the CDR3, the DNA is TGTGCCAGCAGTTACTCGGAAGGCAGGCCCTCGGGGGAGCAGTTCTTC.

The CDR3 protein is CASSLPTGVGRETQYF. For the CDR3, the DNA is TGTGCCAGCAGTTTACCCACCGGGGTTGGACGAGAGACCCAGTACTTC. The chain has TRBV28 and TRBJ2-5; D might be TRBD2 (5 bases). The CDR3 is made up of 16 amino acids. The V gene lost 2 bases and the J gene lost 4 bases, with 17 bases spanning the gap. Germline-derived CDR1 and CDR2 are MDHEN and SYDVKM.

The chain carries TRBV7-6 and TRBJ1-3, with D hard to call. Germline values: CDR1 SGHVS, CDR2 FNYEAQ. The CDR3 length is 16 residues. V lost 0 bases to trimming and J lost 2 bases, with 11 bases between them. As DNA, the CDR3 is TGTGCCAGCAGCTTAGCGAGGCTCCCTCCTGGAAACACCATATATTTT. Translated: CASSLARLPPGNTIYF.

The V call is TRBV28, the J call TRBJ2-7, with D possibly matching TRBD1 (6 bases). The V end lost 2 bases, the J end lost 0 bases, and 11 bases lay between the germline ends. From germline, CDR1 is MDHEN and CDR2 SYDVKM. The CDR3 extends over 15 amino acids. As DNA, the CDR3 is TGTGCCAGCAGTTTAGGGGGCTATAGCTCCTACGAGCAGTACTTC. Amino acid sequence: CASSLGGYSSYEQYF.

This clone was found a few times. The V call is TRBV30, the J call TRBJ2-7; unclear D gene. The germline CDR1 and CDR2 sequences are GTSNPN and SVGIG (reference sequence). The CDR3 totals 12 residues. Trimming cost V 0 bases and J 3 bases, with 6 bases left between them. CDR3 in amino acids: CAWSVGLYEQYF. Written as DNA, the CDR3 is TGTGCCTGGAGTGTGGGCCTCTACGAGCAGTACTTC.

The chain couples TRBV28 to TRBJ2-2, with 7 bases identical to TRBD1. Germline CDR1 reads MDHEN; CDR2 reads SYDVKM. Germline trimming cut 6 bases from V and 2 bases from J; bases unmatched to any gene: 6. The CDR3 consists of 15 residues. CDR3 region: CASRLYRGNTGELFF. The CDR3, as DNA: TGTGCCAGCAGACTTTACAGGGGCAACACCGGGGAGCTGTTTTTT.

The chain uses TRBV9 and TRBJ2-1; TRBD2 matches 14 bases. The germline V gene has CDR1 SGDLS and CDR2 YYNGEE. V lost 3 bases to trimming and J lost 1 base; unmatched junction nucleotides: 12. The CDR3 has 20 residues. CDR3 residues: CASSGGSGLAGASSYNEQFF. The CDR3 DNA reads TGTGCCAGCAGCGGGGGATCGGGACTAGCGGGAGCTAGTTCCTACAATGAGCAGTTCTTC. Together with reference TRBV9 and TRBJ2-1, the CDR3 gives the full variable domain: DSGVTQTPKHLITATGQRVTLRCSPRSGDLSVYWYQQSLDQGLQFLIQYYNGEERAKGNILERFSAQQFPDLHSELNLSSLELGDSALYFCASSGGSGLAGASSYNEQFFGPGTRLTVL.

The CDR3 sequence is CASSPDRVATDTEAFF. CDR3 in DNA: TGTGCCAGCTCACCGGACAGGGTGGCTACGGACACTGAAGCTTTCTTT. V and J are TRBV18 and TRBJ1-1; TRBD1 matches 8 bases. The germline CDR1 and CDR2 sequences are KGHSH and LQKENI. The CDR3 length is 16 residues. With V trimmed by 3 bases and J by 3 bases, 9 bases remained unmatched.

This chain uses TRBV6-1 with TRBJ2-7; D remains ambiguous. V was clipped by 6 bases and J by 3 bases, with 6 bases between them. The CDR3 extends over 11 amino acids. The germline CDR1 and CDR2 sequences are MNHNS and SASEGT. The CDR3 coding sequence is TGTGCCAGCAGGGTACTCTACGAGCAGTACTTC. Translating gives CASRVLYEQYF.

This chain uses TRBV6-6 with TRBJ2-7; TRBD1 is a possible D gene (8 bases). This CDR3 comprises 14 residues. Per the germline V gene, CDR1 is MNHNY and CDR2 is SVGAGI (reference sequence). With 5 bases removed from V and 1 base from J, the gap between germline ends came to 12 bases. The CDR3 nucleotides are TGTGCCAGCAGTGAGCGGGACAGGTCCTACGAGCAGTACTTC. Translation: CASSERDRSYEQYF.

This clone has just a few counts. At one boundary the junction diverges from the germline segment, which might be a read error. The V gene is TRBV7-7, the J gene TRBJ2-1; 7 bases map to TRBD2. Germline assignment: CDR1 SSHAT and CDR2 FNYEAQ (reference sequence). The CDR3 is made up of 14 amino acids. CDR3 loop: CASSLQAGSNEQFF. CDR3 nucleotides: TGTGCTAGCAGCTTACAAGCGGGAAGCAATGAGCAGTTCTTC.

V gene TRBV29-1 combines with J gene TRBJ2-1; a possible D gene is TRBD2 (5 bases). The CDR3 runs 13 residues. V gave up 6 bases and J gave up 5 bases, with 14 bases separating them. Germline CDR1 and CDR2: SQVTM and ANQGSEA. CDR3: CSVPRATNNEQFF. CDR3 DNA sequence: TGCAGCGTCCCTAGAGCGACTAACAATGAGCAGTTCTTC.

The chain is built from TRBV4-1 and TRBJ1-1; TRBD1 agrees at 9 bases. This CDR3 spans 16 amino acids. The V and J ends lost 4 bases and 4 bases, in that order; junction bases with no gene match: 10. Per the germline V gene, CDR1 is MGHRA and CDR2 is YSYEKL. CDR3 DNA: TGCGCCAGCAGCCCCAGAAGAGGACAGGGGATCACTGAAGCTTTCTTT. Its protein is CASSPRRGQGITEAFF.

J is TRBJ2-7 and V is TRBV2; TRBD1 matches 8 bases. Trimming took 10 bases from V and 2 from J; bases not matched to a gene: 13. The CDR3 loop spans 15 amino acids. The germline V gene encodes CDR1 SNHLY and CDR2 FYNNEI. In nucleotides, the CDR3 is TGTGCCACCAGCCTGGGGGCAGGGGGCCCCTACGAGCAGTACGTC. Encoded protein: CATSLGAGGPYEQYV.

The chain uses TRBV9 and TRBJ2-3; TRBD2 agrees at 11 bases. Germline V gene sequence: CDR1 SGDLS, CDR2 YYNGEE. The CDR3 runs to 17 residues. V trimming: 2 bases; J trimming: 6 bases; junction bases outside the gene matches: 11. The CDR3 DNA sequence: TGTGCCAGCAGCGTGGGGTTACTAGCGGGAGAGTTGGATACGCAGTATTTT. Translated, it gives CASSVGLLAGELDTQYF.

The rearrangement links TRBV30 to TRBJ1-2; possibly TRBD1 for D (5 bases). In germline, CDR1 is GTSNPN, CDR2 SVGIG (reference sequence). V was pared by 1 base and J by 4 bases, with 7 bases between. This CDR3 region has 12 residues. This CDR3 is CAWSEGLYGYTF. The CDR3 nucleotides are TGTGCCTGGAGTGAGGGGCTCTATGGCTACACCTTC.

This chain links TRBV30 with TRBJ1-4, with TRBD1 identical over 9 bases. J was trimmed by 7 bases and V by 3 bases; bases with no gene match: 9. The CDR3 totals 15 residues. From germline, CDR1 is GTSNPN and CDR2 SVGIG (reference sequence). The DNA for the CDR3 is TGTGCCTGGAGCCTACAGGGGGCGTCGGGTGAAAAACTGTTTTTT. It yields the protein CAWSLQGASGEKLFF.

The chain employs TRBV11-3 and TRBJ2-2, with 9 positions matching TRBD1. Germline assignment: CDR1 SGHNT and CDR2 YENEEA. The CDR3 length is 15 residues. Unmatched junction bases numbered 1, after V lost 0 bases and J lost 5 bases. This CDR3 is CASSLDGQGTGELFF. For the CDR3, the DNA is TGTGCCAGCAGCTTAGATGGACAGGGGACCGGGGAGCTGTTTTTT.

V and J are TRBV10-1 and TRBJ2-1; D gene unclear. Germline assignment: CDR1 WNHNN and CDR2 SYGVQD (reference sequence). This CDR3 comprises 13 residues. The V gene lost 4 bases and the J gene lost 6 bases, with 10 bases spanning the gap. The CDR3 here is CASSAAVLNEQFF. Written as DNA, the CDR3 is TGCGCCAGCAGTGCCGCAGTGCTCAATGAGCAGTTCTTC.

This clone has only one observation. The genes are TRBV5-1 and TRBJ2-1; 13 nucleotides match TRBD2. With V trimmed by 4 bases and J by 7 bases, 5 bases remained unmatched. The germline gives CDR1 SGHRS, CDR2 YFSETQ. The CDR3 is 15 amino acids. The CDR3 sequence is CASSPRLAGGNEQFF. For the CDR3, the DNA is TGCGCCAGCAGCCCCCGACTAGCGGGAGGAAATGAGCAGTTCTTC.

This chain joins TRBV7-9 and TRBJ1-1, with 10 bases matching TRBD1. The CDR3 totals 15 residues. V shed 6 bases, J shed 4 bases, and the junction held 8 bases outside the gene matches. Germline assignment: CDR1 SEHNR and CDR2 FQNEAQ (reference sequence). The CDR3 DNA reads TGTGCCAGCAGTTTCGACAGGGGGCTAGGCACTGAAGCTTTCTTT. Translation gives CASSFDRGLGTEAFF.

The chain recombines TRBV10-1 with TRBJ2-7; 10 bases are a match to TRBD2. V was pared by 0 bases and J by 3 bases, with 2 bases of the junction left unmatched. This CDR3 spans 15 amino acids. Germline values: CDR1 WNHNN, CDR2 SYGVQD (reference sequence). The CDR3, as DNA: TGCGCCAGCAGTGAGTCCTCTAGCGGGAGCTACGAGCAGTACTTC. It encodes CASSESSSGSYEQYF.

In its sample, this clone is medium-sized (0.01 to 0.1%). The CDR3: CASSPYRATEAFF. The CDR3 DNA reads TGTGCCAGCAGCCCTTACAGGGCCACTGAAGCTTTCTTT. J is TRBJ1-1 and V is TRBV7-2; D possibly corresponds to TRBD1 (6 bases). Trimming removed 5 bases from V and 4 bases from J, with 11 bases in between. Germline V gives CDR1 SGHTA, CDR2 FQGNSA. The length of the CDR3 is 13 residues.

This chain uses TRBV6-4 with TRBJ2-1, with D possibly being TRBD2 (7 bases). The V and J ends lost 2 bases and 3 bases respectively, with 11 bases between them. Germline V lookup: CDR1 MRHNA, CDR2 SNTAGT. This CDR3 is built from 15 residues. This chain's CDR3 is CASSDKGEGYNEQFF. The CDR3 DNA is TGTGCCAGCAGTGACAAGGGGGAGGGCTACAATGAGCAGTTCTTC.

In this sample, this clone turned up a few times. The CDR3 is CSAWTGNTEAFF. CDR3 coding DNA: TGCAGCGCCTGGACAGGGAACACTGAAGCTTTCTTT. This chain connects TRBV29-1 to TRBJ1-1; TRBD1 matches at 7 bases. V lost 7 bases, J lost 1 base, and 3 bases stayed unmatched. The CDR3 has 12 amino acids. Germline CDR1 is SQVTM and CDR2 is ANQGSEA.